The rows below give T cell receptor beta chains drawn from one sample of a study of blood T cell repertoires in COVID-19. The assay was immunoSEQ multiplex PCR, and TCRdb's table has in-frame clones only and misses some. Of more than 250,000 clones listed, 86% are singletons. Sequencing was carried out using peripheral blood. Receptor source: a young man with active or convalescent COVID-19. Each CDR3 is given with its conserved first and last residue. A D gene is named only where the DNA matches it firmly. Size tells how often a clone was seen (once, few, many) or the class of an expanded clone, and some rows leave it out.

j_call clone_size v_call d_call cdr3_aa cdr3_nt
TRBJ2-1 - TRBV30 TRBD2 CAWSSSGNNEQFF TGTGCCTGGAGCTCTAGCGGGAACAATGAGCAGTTCTTC
TRBJ1-2 - TRBV24-1 TRBD1 CATSQGQGAYGYTF TGTGCCACCAGTCAGGGACAGGGGGCCTATGGCTACACCTTC
TRBJ1-2 - TRBV5-6 - CASSRAVGHGYTF TGTGCCAGCAGCCGGGCAGTGGGGCACGGCTACACCTTC
TRBJ1-3 - TRBV28 - CASSLYPGAGNTIYF TGTGCCAGCAGTTTATACCCAGGGGCTGGAAACACCATATATTTT
TRBJ1-5 - TRBV5-6 - CASSLRGRSNQPQHF TGTGCCAGCAGCTTAAGAGGAAGGAGCAATCAGCCCCAGCATTTT
TRBJ2-7 - TRBV5-8 - CASSAPGETYEQYF TGTGCCAGCAGCGCTCCAGGGGAGACCTACGAGCAGTACTTC
TRBJ1-2 - TRBV30 TRBD1 CAWTSQGAGDGYTF TGTGCCTGGACCTCACAGGGGGCAGGGGATGGCTACACCTTC
TRBJ1-6 - TRBV25-1 TRBD1 CASRETGGVSPLHF TGTGCCAGCAGGGAGACAGGGGGAGTCTCACCCCTCCACTTT
TRBJ2-7 - TRBV5-6 TRBD1 CASSAPNRGHPYEQYF TGTGCCAGCAGCGCACCAAACAGGGGTCATCCCTACGAGCAGTACTTC
TRBJ1-4 once TRBV27 - CASSQLREEKLFF TGTGCCAGCAGTCAACTTAGAGAGGAAAAACTGTTTTTT
TRBJ2-3 - TRBV30 TRBD2 CARTGTSGSADTQYF TGTGCCCGCACCGGGACTAGCGGGAGTGCAGATACGCAGTATTTT
TRBJ1-6 - TRBV19 - CASSISGNSPLHF TGTGCCAGTAGTATATCGGGGAATTCACCCCTCCACTTT
TRBJ2-2 once TRBV18 TRBD2 CASSHELAGGPNTGELFF TGTGCCAGCTCACATGAGTTAGCGGGAGGGCCGAACACCGGGGAGCTGTTTTTT
TRBJ2-3 once TRBV3-1/TRBV3-2 TRBD1 CASSQPGQGFTDTQYF TGTGCCAGCAGCCAACCGGGACAGGGATTCACAGATACGCAGTATTTT
TRBJ2-7 - TRBV6-5 TRBD2 CASVEPGLDYEQYF TGTGCCAGCGTAGAACCGGGACTAGACTACGAGCAGTACTTC
TRBJ2-3 - TRBV5-1 - CASANRGSGGYTDTQYF TGCGCCAGCGCGAACAGGGGAAGCGGAGGGTACACAGATACGCAGTATTTT
TRBJ2-3 - TRBV3-1/TRBV3-2 - CASSQDRGLYTQYF TGTGCCAGCAGCCAAGACCGCGGGCTGTATACGCAGTATTTT
TRBJ1-6 - TRBV5-6 TRBD1 CASSFGTGDSPLHF TGTGCCAGCAGCTTCGGGACAGGGGATTCACCCCTCCACTTT
TRBJ2-7 - TRBV10-3 TRBD2 CAISGLAGAGYEQYF TGTGCCATCAGTGGACTAGCGGGAGCGGGCTACGAGCAGTACTTC
TRBJ2-2 - TRBV2 TRBD2 CASGGGMGTGELFF TGTGCCAGCGGCGGGGGGATGGGCACCGGGGAGCTGTTTTTT
TRBJ2-1 - TRBV11-2 TRBD2 CASSLLIGGRAWSGEQFF TGTGCCAGCAGCCTCCTTATAGGCGGGAGGGCTTGGTCAGGTGAGCAGTTCTTC
TRBJ1-1 once TRBV6-1 - CASSERWLQTGNTEAFF TGTGCCAGCAGTGAGCGTTGGCTCCAGACAGGCAACACTGAAGCTTTCTTT
TRBJ2-7 - TRBV18 TRBD2 CASSPGTSEQYF TGTGCCAGCTCGCCAGGGACTAGCGAGCAGTACTTC
TRBJ2-7 few TRBV7-2 - CASSLVHLVAYEQYF TGTGCCAGCAGCTTGGTACATTTGGTCGCCTACGAGCAGTACTTC
TRBJ2-5 - TRBV7-6 TRBD1 CASASGGEGQTQYF TGTGCCAGCGCCTCAGGGGGCGAGGGCCAGACCCAGTACTTC
TRBJ2-7 - TRBV24-1 TRBD1 CATSDWTGVEQYF TGTGCCACCAGTGATTGGACAGGGGTCGAGCAGTACTTC
TRBJ1-2 - TRBV28 - CASSLRTSPWDTF TGTGCCAGCAGTTTGCGGACAAGTCCGTGGGATACCTTC
TRBJ2-2 many TRBV5-1 TRBD2 CASSVTTSGTTGELFF TGCGCCAGCAGCGTAACGACTAGCGGAACAACCGGGGAGCTGTTTTTT
TRBJ1-2 - TRBV10-3 TRBD1 CAIKPGDRGAYGYTF TGTGCCATCAAGCCAGGGGACAGGGGCGCCTATGGCTACACCTTC
TRBJ2-3 once TRBV3-1/TRBV3-2 - CASSQDLGLITDTQYF TGTGCCAGCAGCCAAGATCTCGGACTCATCACAGATACGCAGTATTTT
TRBJ2-1 - TRBV4-3 TRBD1 CASSQSGQWRSNEQFF TGCGCCAGCAGCCAATCGGGACAGTGGCGTAGCAATGAGCAGTTCTTC
TRBJ2-3 - TRBV11-3 TRBD2 CASSPFSGRGADTQYF TGTGCCAGCAGCCCTTTTTCCGGGAGGGGGGCAGATACGCAGTATTTT
TRBJ2-7 - TRBV5-1 TRBD1 CASSSGTAIYEQYF TGCGCCAGCAGCTCCGGGACAGCGATCTACGAGCAGTACTTC
TRBJ1-2 - TRBV20-1 - CSGGPFDGYTF TGCAGTGGGGGCCCCTTCGATGGCTACACCTTC
TRBJ2-3 - TRBV24-1 TRBD2 CATSEFGGRNTDTQYF TGTGCCACCAGTGAGTTTGGCGGGAGGAACACAGATACGCAGTATTTT
TRBJ2-3 - TRBV5-4 TRBD1 CASSRDSTDTQYF TGTGCCAGCAGCAGGGACAGTACAGATACGCAGTATTTT
TRBJ2-3 - TRBV24-1 - CATSDIRMLDTQYF TGTGCCACCAGTGATATCAGAATGCTTGATACGCAGTATTTT
TRBJ1-3 - TRBV9 - CASSVEDRGNTIYF TGTGCCAGCAGCGTAGAAGACAGGGGAAACACCATATATTTT
TRBJ1-5 - TRBV30 - CAWSVEARTQHF TGTGCCTGGAGTGTAGAGGCCCGGACCCAGCATTTT
TRBJ1-1 - TRBV18 - CASSPTTVNTEAFF TGTGCCAGCTCACCGACGACAGTCAACACTGAAGCTTTCTTT
TRBJ1-3 - TRBV5-4 - CASTQLPSLSGNTIYF TGTGCCAGCACCCAACTACCGTCCCTCTCTGGAAACACCATATATTTT
TRBJ1-3 - TRBV12-3/TRBV12-4 - CASSTEKGNTIYF TGTGCCAGCAGTACGGAGAAGGGAAACACCATATATTTT
TRBJ2-1 once TRBV27 - CASSLSNGQSLDEQFF TGTGCCAGCAGTTTATCGAACGGACAGTCGCTCGATGAGCAGTTCTTC
TRBJ1-5 - TRBV25-1 TRBD1 CASRQGDQPQHF TGTGCCAGCCGACAGGGGGACCAGCCCCAGCATTTT
TRBJ1-5 - TRBV6-2/TRBV6-3 - CASSLEGGEQPQHF TGTGCCAGCAGTCTCGAGGGAGGAGAACAGCCCCAGCATTTT
TRBJ2-1 - TRBV5-1 TRBD2 CASSPTPSGNNHYNEQFF TGCGCCAGCAGCCCGACCCCTAGCGGGAACAACCACTACAATGAGCAGTTCTTC
TRBJ2-5 few TRBV7-2 - CASCPMGSRGETQYF TGTGCCAGCTGCCCGATGGGGAGTCGGGGAGAGACCCAGTACTTC
TRBJ1-1 many TRBV19 - CASSIGRTTNTEAFF TGTGCCAGTAGTATAGGAAGGACAACGAACACTGAAGCTTTCTTT
TRBJ1-4 - TRBV19 - CASSLGQTNEKLFF TGTGCCAGTAGCCTAGGACAGACTAATGAAAAACTGTTTTTT
TRBJ2-7 - TRBV28 TRBD1 CASNDRENEQYF TGTGCCAGCAATGACAGGGAAAACGAGCAGTACTTC
TRBJ1-3 - TRBV3-1/TRBV3-2 - CASSPLSSGNTIYF TGTGCCAGCAGCCCCCTGAGCTCTGGAAACACCATATATTTT
TRBJ1-2 few TRBV28 - CALRGGQLYGYTF TGTGCCCTTAGGGGCGGCCAGCTCTATGGCTACACCTTC